This T cell receptor (beta chain) was sequenced during a study of PD-1 blockade in classical Hodgkin lymphoma. Time point reported: cycle 4 day 1 (C4D1), after five to seven weeks of nivolumab. Every patient had relapsed following autologous stem cell transplantation, and cohorts differed in brentuximab vedotin exposure. The CDR3 is made up of 15 amino acids. In germline, CDR1 is SNHLY, CDR2 FYNNEI. V gave up 5 bases and J gave up 2 bases; unmatched junction bases: 4. Measured with immunoSEQ multiplex PCR; TCRdb has only the in-frame clones, and not every one. The sample records 25,000 to 35,000 clones, 72% being singletons. In regard to this clone: Antigen unknown.

Findings of the study overall: Reported findings placed baseline TCR diversity lower in newly diagnosed patients (compared with healthy donors). By C4D1, CD4+ diversity increased significantly, especially in complete responders. Prior to therapy, complete responders displayed diversity much like that of newly diagnosed patients.

The chain uses TRBV2 and TRBJ2-5; 11 positions agree with TRBD2. This clonotype was sampled from a human donor with classical Hodgkin lymphoma. This specimen was peripheral blood mononuclear cells (PBMCs), taken before the fourth cycle of nivolumab. The CDR3 DNA reads TGTGCCAGCAGTTGGACTAGCGGGCCACAAGAGACCCAGTACTTC. Translation: CASSWTSGPQETQYF.